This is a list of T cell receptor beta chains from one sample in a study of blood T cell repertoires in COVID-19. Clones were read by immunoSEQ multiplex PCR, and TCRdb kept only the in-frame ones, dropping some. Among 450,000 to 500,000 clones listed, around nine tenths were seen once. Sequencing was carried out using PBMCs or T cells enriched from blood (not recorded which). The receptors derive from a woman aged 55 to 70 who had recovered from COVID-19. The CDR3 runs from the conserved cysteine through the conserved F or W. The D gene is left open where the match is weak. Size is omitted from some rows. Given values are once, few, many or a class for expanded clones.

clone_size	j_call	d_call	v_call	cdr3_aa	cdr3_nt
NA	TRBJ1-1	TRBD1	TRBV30	CAFDRGGHTEAFF	TGTGCCTTCGACAGGGGCGGGCACACTGAAGCTTTCTTT
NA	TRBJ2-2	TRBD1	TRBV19	CASSRGQGAVGELFF	TGTGCCAGTAGTAGAGGACAGGGGGCTGTCGGGGAGCTGTTTTTT
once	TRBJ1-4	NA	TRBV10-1	CASSESLGVKLFF	TGCGCCAGCAGTGAGTCCTTAGGAGTAAAACTGTTTTTT
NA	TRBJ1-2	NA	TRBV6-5	CASSYSGAANYGYTF	TGTGCCAGCAGTTATTCGGGAGCCGCTAACTATGGCTACACCTTC
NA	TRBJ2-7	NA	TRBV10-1	CASSESGRGASYEQYF	TGCGCCAGCAGTGAGTCGGGCAGGGGGGCCTCCTACGAGCAGTACTTC
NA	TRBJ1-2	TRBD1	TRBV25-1	CASSDPRTGGIYGYTF	TGTGCCAGCAGTGACCCCCGTACAGGGGGCATCTATGGCTACACCTTC
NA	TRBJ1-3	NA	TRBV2	CASNKLQGWTGNTIYF	TGTGCCAGCAACAAGCTACAGGGCTGGACTGGAAACACCATATATTTT
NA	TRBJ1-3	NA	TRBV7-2	CASSLRIAGNTIYF	TGTGCCAGCAGCTTAAGAATAGCTGGAAACACCATATATTTT
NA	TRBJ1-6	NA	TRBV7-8	CASSRDPRESPLHF	TGTGCCAGCAGCCGAGACCCTCGGGAGTCACCCCTCCACTTT
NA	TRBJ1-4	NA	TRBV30	CAWSRDITNEKLFF	TGTGCCTGGAGTAGGGACATCACTAATGAAAAACTGTTTTTT
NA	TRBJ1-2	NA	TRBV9	CASSAQGNFGYGYTF	TGTGCCAGCAGCGCTCAGGGAAATTTCGGCTATGGCTACACCTTC
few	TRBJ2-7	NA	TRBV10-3	CAISERGTTNEQYF	TGTGCCATCAGTGAGAGGGGGACGACGAACGAGCAGTACTTC
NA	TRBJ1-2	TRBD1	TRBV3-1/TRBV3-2	CASSQANRGPGYTF	TGTGCCAGCAGCCAAGCTAACAGGGGTCCTGGCTACACCTTC
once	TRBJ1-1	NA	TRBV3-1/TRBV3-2	CASSQSGRDTEAFF	TGTGCCAGCAGCCAATCCGGCCGGGACACTGAAGCTTTCTTT
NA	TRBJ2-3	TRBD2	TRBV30	CAWSGYRGGTDTQYF	TGTGCCTGGAGCGGCTATCGGGGGGGCACAGATACGCAGTATTTT
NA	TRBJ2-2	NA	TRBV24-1	CATSDGLNGELFF	TGTGCCACCAGTGATGGGCTTAACGGGGAGCTGTTTTTT
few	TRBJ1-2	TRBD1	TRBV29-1	CSVELGGTGDYGYTF	TGCAGCGTTGAACTCGGAGGGACAGGGGACTATGGCTACACCTTC
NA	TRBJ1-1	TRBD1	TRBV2	CASSLGQGNTEAFF	TGTGCCAGCAGTCTAGGACAGGGTAACACTGAAGCTTTCTTT
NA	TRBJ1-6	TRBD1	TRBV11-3	CASSPPRYRGKVYNSPLHF	TGTGCCAGCAGCCCGCCGAGGTACAGGGGGAAGGTCTATAATTCACCCCTCCACTTT
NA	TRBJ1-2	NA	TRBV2	CASSVGEGRGYTF	TGTGCCAGCAGTGTGGGTGAGGGTCGTGGCTACACCTTC
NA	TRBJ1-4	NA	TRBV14	CASSHLSGFIGKLFF	TGTGCCAGCAGCCATCTGTCAGGGTTTATAGGAAAACTGTTTTTT
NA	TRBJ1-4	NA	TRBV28	CASSPPGGLFF	TGTGCCAGCAGTCCCCCGGGGGGACTGTTTTTT
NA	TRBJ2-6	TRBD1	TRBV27	CASRPSGQVSSGANVLTF	TGTGCCAGCAGGCCCTCGGGACAGGTTAGCTCTGGGGCCAACGTCCTGACTTTC
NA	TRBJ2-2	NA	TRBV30	CACPPPTGGNTGELFF	TGTGCCTGCCCCCCCCCGACCGGGGGTAACACCGGGGAGCTGTTTTTT
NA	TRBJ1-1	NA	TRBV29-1	CSVVTGDNEAFF	TGCAGCGTTGTCACCGGTGATAATGAAGCTTTCTTT
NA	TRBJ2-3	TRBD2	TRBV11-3	CASSLSGGVSDTQYF	TGTGCCAGCAGCCTTAGCGGGGGGGTTTCAGATACGCAGTATTTT
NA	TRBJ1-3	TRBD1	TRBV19	CASAGDSSRNTIYF	TGTGCCAGTGCTGGGGACAGTTCAAGAAACACCATATATTTT
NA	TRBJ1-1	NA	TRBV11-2	CASSLVNLNTEAFF	TGTGCCAGCAGCTTAGTTAATTTGAACACTGAAGCTTTCTTT
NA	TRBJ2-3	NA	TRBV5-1	CASVRGGRASTDTQYF	TGCGCCAGCGTACGCGGCGGCCGTGCTAGCACAGATACGCAGTATTTT
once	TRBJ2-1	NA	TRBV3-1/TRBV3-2	CASSPRGNNEQFF	TGTGCCAGCAGCCCACGGGGGAACAATGAGCAGTTCTTC
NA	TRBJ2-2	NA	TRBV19	CASRAAGELFF	TGTGCCAGTAGGGCAGCCGGGGAGCTGTTTTTT
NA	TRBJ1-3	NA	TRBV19	CASSPGAGNRLSGNTIYF	TGTGCCAGTAGTCCGGGCGCGGGGAATAGACTCTCTGGAAACACCATATATTTT
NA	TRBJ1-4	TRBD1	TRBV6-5	CASRQGALSEKLFF	TGTGCCAGCAGGCAGGGGGCACTCAGTGAAAAACTGTTTTTT